What follows are 22 T cell receptor beta chains derived from one specimen sequenced in a study of neoadjuvant anti-PD-1 for oral cavity cancer. Assay: immunoSEQ multiplex PCR; the TCRdb copy retains only in-frame clones and omits some. The profile shows over 65,000 clones, 70% to 90% of them singletons. The time point was: after neoadjuvant nivolumab, at surgical resection. The sample was PBMCs, taken after nivolumab (anti-PD-1) treatment. These receptors all come from a person aged 35 to 85 with oral cavity squamous cell carcinoma.

The J gene is TRBJ1-5, the V gene TRBV6-5; 7 bases map to TRBD1. V gave up 6 bases and J gave up 5 bases; unmatched junction bases: 10. Germline lookup yields CDR1 MNHEY and CDR2 SVGAGI. The CDR3 consists of 15 residues. The CDR3 region has the DNA TGTGCCAGCAGAAGCCACCAGGGGGTCCATCAGCCCCAGCATTTT. Its translation is CASRSHQGVHQPQHF.

DNA for the CDR3: TGTGCCAGCTTCGACAGGGGCGTCAATCAGCCCCAGCATTTT. Translating it yields CASFDRGVNQPQHF. The chain uses TRBV6-1 and TRBJ1-5; 8 bases agree with TRBD1. Germline trimming cut 8 bases from V and 3 bases from J; bases unmatched to any gene: 6. Per germline, CDR1 MNHNS and CDR2 SASEGT. The CDR3 runs to 14 residues.

V is TRBV30 and J is TRBJ2-5; tentatively, D is TRBD1 (6 bases). This CDR3 contains 13 residues. Trimming pared 2 bases from V and 5 bases from J, leaving 12 bases between. CDR1 and CDR2 (germline): GTSNPN, SVGIG (reference sequence). The CDR3 reads CAWSPTGQETQYF. The DNA of the CDR3 is TGTGCCTGGAGTCCAACAGGGCAGGAGACCCAGTACTTC.

The chain couples TRBV11-2 to TRBJ1-5, with 8 bases lining up with TRBD1. Germline V gene data show CDR1 as SGHAT and CDR2 as FQNNGV. This CDR3 comprises 13 residues. With 1 base clipped from V and 7 bases from J, the junction kept 0 bases outside the gene matches. The CDR3 reads CASSLGDRQPQHF. The DNA for the CDR3 is TGTGCCAGCAGCTTAGGGGACAGGCAGCCCCAGCATTTT.

This chain joins TRBV6-5 and TRBJ2-1; D not resolved. V was trimmed by 6 bases and J by 7 bases, leaving 7 bases between them. CDR1 is MNHEY, CDR2 SVGAGI, per germline. The length of the CDR3 is 11 residues. For the CDR3, the DNA is TGTGCCAGCAGCAACCTTAATGAGCAGTTCTTC. Translating gives CASSNLNEQFF.

This chain connects TRBV30 to TRBJ1-2; possible D gene TRBD1, 6 bases. The CDR3 runs 14 residues. Germline assignment: CDR1 GTSNPN and CDR2 SVGIG (reference sequence). Trimming shortened V by 0 bases and J by 6 bases, and 14 bases separated the two germline ends. CDR3 DNA: TGTGCCTGGAGTGTCCTACAGGGAGCTGATGGCTACACCTTC. Amino acid sequence: CAWSVLQGADGYTF.

J is TRBJ2-1 and V is TRBV5-1; 7 nucleotides match TRBD2. Losses at the gene ends were 1 base for V and 0 bases for J; bases not matched to a gene: 4. This CDR3 is built from 16 residues. Germline loops: CDR1 SGHRS, CDR2 YFSETQ. The CDR3: CASSLWGGSSYNEQFF. The CDR3 DNA follows: TGCGCCAGCAGCTTGTGGGGCGGGAGCTCCTACAATGAGCAGTTCTTC.

This sequence joins TRBV29-1 and TRBJ1-1; 9 bases map to TRBD1. CDR3 length: 13 amino acids. Germline values: CDR1 SQVTM, CDR2 ANQGSEA. V shed 6 bases and J 4 bases; nucleotides not matched to a gene: 6. The CDR3 DNA is TGCAGCGTGGGACAGGGCGGGAGCACTGAAGCTTTCTTT. The encoded protein is CSVGQGGSTEAFF.

The chain's CDR3 is CASKKAATDTQYF. CDR3 coding DNA: TGTGCCAGCAAAAAGGCGGCGACAGATACGCAGTATTTT. V gene TRBV27 combines with J gene TRBJ2-3; no clear D. The V end lost 7 bases, the J end lost 3 bases, and 11 bases lay between the germline ends. The CDR3 contains 13 residues. Germline V gene lookup returns CDR1 MNHEY and CDR2 SMNVEV (reference sequence).

This clone was recorded only once. The CDR3 loop is CASSRSGTGYDEQYF. In DNA form, the CDR3 reads TGTGCCAGCAGCCGATCCGGGACAGGGTACGACGAGCAGTACTTC. This chain uses TRBV7-2 with TRBJ2-7, with 9 bases matching TRBD1. V lost 5 bases and J lost 5; bases outside the gene matches: 10. The CDR3 runs 15 residues. Germline CDR1 SGHTA, CDR2 FQGNSA.

The CDR3 nucleotides read TGTGCCAGTAGTGCGCCCGCAGACAATGAGCAGTTCTTC. Amino acids: CASSAPADNEQFF. V usage is TRBV19 and J usage is TRBJ2-1; D is unclear. V lost 5 bases, J lost 5 bases, and 10 bases lay in between. Germline CDR1 is LNHDA and CDR2 is SQIVND (reference sequence). There are 13 residues in the CDR3.

The rearrangement uses TRBV29-1 and TRBJ2-7; 11 bases map to TRBD2. This CDR3 contains 13 residues. J was trimmed by 4 bases and V by 6 bases; bases with no gene match: 5. Germline CDR1 is SQVTM and CDR2 is ANQGSEA. Here the CDR3 reads CSVTSGSSYEQYF. The CDR3 coding sequence is TGCAGCGTAACTAGCGGGAGTAGTTACGAGCAGTACTTC.

V gene TRBV6-5 combines with J gene TRBJ2-1; D is unclear. Trimming cost V 6 bases and J 2 bases, with 5 bases left between them. Germline V gene lookup returns CDR1 MNHEY and CDR2 SVGAGI. The CDR3 is 12 residues long. The CDR3 region is CASSPTYNEQFF. CDR3 sequence (DNA): TGTGCCAGCAGCCCGACCTACAATGAGCAGTTCTTC.

The chain joins TRBV6-1 to TRBJ2-6; D is tentatively TRBD1 or TRBD2 (5 bases each). The CDR3 has 18 amino acids. V was shortened by 4 bases and J by 0 bases, with 16 bases between the two germline ends. Germline CDR1 and CDR2: MNHNS and SASEGT. CDR3 amino acids: CASSGVKGTRSGANVLTF. The DNA for the CDR3 is TGTGCCAGCAGTGGTGTGAAGGGGACCCGCTCTGGGGCCAACGTCCTGACTTTC.

The V call is TRBV10-1, the J call TRBJ2-3; no reliable D call. Germline V gene lookup returns CDR1 WNHNN and CDR2 SYGVQD (reference sequence). The CDR3 consists of 14 residues. Trimming took off 0 bases at V and 6 bases at J, with 10 bases between the two ends. CDR3 nucleotide sequence: TGCGCCAGCAGTGAGTCAAGGAGAGCGGATACGCAGTATTTT. Translation gives CASSESRRADTQYF.

The chain uses TRBV11-2 and TRBJ2-7, with 10 bases aligning to TRBD1. The V segment lost 5 bases and the J segment 2 bases; nucleotides outside the gene matches: 9. The CDR3 spans 16 residues. The germline V gene has CDR1 SGHAT and CDR2 FQNNGV. The CDR3: CASSPFGGQGTYEQYF. CDR3 nucleotide sequence: TGTGCCAGCAGCCCCTTTGGGGGACAGGGGACCTACGAGCAGTACTTC.

The chain links TRBV6-5 to TRBJ1-3; 7 positions match TRBD1. This CDR3 has 15 residues. With V trimmed by 5 bases and J by 0 bases, 4 bases remained unmatched. Germline V gene sequence: CDR1 MNHEY, CDR2 SVGAGI. The CDR3 DNA reads TGTGCCAGCAGTACGGGACAGAGCTCTGGAAACACCATATATTTT. Its translation: CASSTGQSSGNTIYF.

The V call is TRBV11-2, the J call TRBJ2-7; no definite D call. Germline CDR1 and CDR2: SGHAT and FQNNGV. Trimming stripped 4 bases from V and 2 bases from J, with 9 bases between. The CDR3 runs 13 residues. CDR3 bases: TGTGCCAGCAGCTCTGGTGGTGCCTACGAGCAGTACTTC. This gives the protein CASSSGGAYEQYF. Complete variable domain (other parts from reference TRBV11-2 and TRBJ2-7): EAGVAQSPRYKIIEKRQSVAFWCNPISGHATLYWYQQILGQGPKLLIQFQNNGVVDDSQLPKDRFSAERLKGVDSTLKIQPAKLEDSAVYLCASSSGGAYEQYFGPGTRLTVT.

The rearrangement links TRBV27 to TRBJ2-1; D might be TRBD1 (5 bases). The CDR3 runs 14 residues. Per the germline V gene, CDR1 is MNHEY and CDR2 is SMNVEV (reference sequence). V shed 5 bases and J shed 10 bases, with 18 bases lying between them. The CDR3 region has the DNA TGTGCCAGCAGTACTCAAACAGGATCCGGGGAGCAGTTCTTC. It specifies CASSTQTGSGEQFF.

This chain joins TRBV7-8 and TRBJ1-1; D call uncertain. Germline lookup yields CDR1 SGHVS and CDR2 FQNEAQ. The CDR3 loop spans 14 amino acids. The germline V and J ends were trimmed by 5 bases and 1 base, with 11 bases remaining between them. The CDR3 nucleotides read TGTGCCAGCAGCCTATTGAAAGGGAACACTGAAGCTTTCTTT. Translating gives CASSLLKGNTEAFF.

The chain has TRBV27 and TRBJ2-1, with 10 positions matching TRBD1. Germline V lookup: CDR1 MNHEY, CDR2 SMNVEV (reference sequence). Unmatched junction bases numbered 9, after V lost 7 bases and J lost 9 bases. The CDR3 runs to 14 residues. This CDR3 is CASTPGQGLSEQFF. CDR3 DNA: TGTGCCAGCACCCCGGGACAGGGGCTAAGTGAGCAGTTCTTC.

The chain recombines TRBV11-2 with TRBJ2-2; D perhaps matches TRBD2 (6 bases). The V end was cut by 2 bases, the J end by 3 bases, with 13 bases between. This CDR3 region has 16 residues. Germline CDR1 reads SGHAT; CDR2 reads FQNNGV. CDR3 sequence (DNA): TGTGCCAGCAGCTTACCCCCGCTAGCGCACACCGGGGAGCTGTTTTTT. This sequence encodes CASSLPPLAHTGELFF.